One sample yielded the 30 T cell receptor beta chains listed below, sequenced in a study of regulatory T cells in long-lasting Graves disease. Through Arm-PCR of CDR3 regions and iRepertoire HTBI primers, TCR beta libraries were built. TCRdb recomputed calls from the multiplex PCR reads with MiXCR, one row per CDR3 protein. The sample contains over 350,000 distinct CDR3 sequences, around 15% of which appear only once. Indicated time point: newly diagnosed GD, antithyroid drugs for less than 3 months. The authors made the TCR library using RNA they extracted from PBMCs. This sample also belongs to another study, concerning T cells in Graves' hyperthyroidism and ophthalmopathy.

Sequenced here: peripheral blood mononuclear cells (PBMCs), sampled at new diagnosis, from a patient treated with antithyroid drugs. The receptors shown here come from a woman in her forties or fifties with Graves disease.

This clonotype showed up many times. The chain is built from TRBV10-3 and TRBJ1-5; D remains unclear. The CDR3 spans 14 residues. The germline gives CDR1 ENHRY, CDR2 SYGVKD. V lost 0 bases and J lost 5, with 8 bases in between. The CDR3 loop is CAISESEGYQPQHF. CDR3 DNA: TGTGCCATCAGTGAGTCGGAGGGTTATCAGCCCCAGCATTTT.

This clonotype was recorded many times. This chain uses TRBV12-3 or TRBV12-4 with TRBJ1-1; no firm D call. Between the trimmed V and J ends, which lost 1 base and 11 bases, there was a span of 11 bases. This CDR3 is built from 12 residues. The chain's CDR3 is CASSLVQGRAFF. The CDR3 region has the DNA TGTGCCAGCAGTTTAGTTCAAGGTCGCGCTTTCTTT.

This clonotype was seen many times. The V gene is TRBV29-1, the J gene TRBJ2-7, with D unclear. This CDR3 has 11 residues. V was shortened by 7 bases and J by 6 bases, with 13 bases between the two germline ends. Germline CDR1 and CDR2: SQVTM and ANQGSEA. CDR3 sequence reads: CSAAETTEQYF. The CDR3 nucleotides are TGCAGCGCGGCGGAAACTACCGAGCAGTACTTC.

As concerns this clonotype: The junction departs from germline at one end; a sequencing error may be responsible. The chain uses TRBV5-6 and TRBJ1-6; tentative D call: TRBD1 (5 bases). Germline CDR1 and CDR2: SGHDT and YYEEEE. This CDR3 contains 14 residues. The DNA for the CDR3 is TGTGCCGGCAGCCCGACCCGGGGGAATTCACCCCTCCACTTT. It specifies CAGSPTRGNSPLHF.

In its sample, this clonotype was seen many times. The chain is built from TRBV7-3 and TRBJ2-1; D ambiguous. Trimming removed 5 bases at V and 3 bases at J, with 14 bases between. Germline V gene data show CDR1 as SGHTA and CDR2 as FQGTGA. This CDR3 has 15 residues. CDR3 nucleotides: TGTGCCAGCAGCCAATATGACAATAGCTACAATGAGCAGTTCTTC. Amino acids: CASSQYDNSYNEQFF.

This sequence joins TRBV10-3 and TRBJ2-7; 11 bases agree with TRBD1. Unmatched junction bases numbered 14, after V lost 7 bases and J lost 3 bases. This CDR3 is 17 amino acids long. Germline V gene lookup returns CDR1 ENHRY and CDR2 SYGVKD. The CDR3 DNA reads as TGTGCCATCAATGACCGCGTGGGGGGACAGGGGGTCTACGAGCAGTACTTC. Its protein is CAINDRVGGQGVYEQYF.

This clonotype appeared many times. J is TRBJ1-5 and V is TRBV6-2 or TRBV6-3; tentative D call: TRBD1 (6 bases). CDR3 length: 15 amino acids. Between the trimmed V and J ends, which lost 6 bases and 3 bases, there was a span of 15 bases. The germline V gene has CDR1 MNHEY and CDR2 SVGEGT. CDR3 sequence reads: CASRTTGTANQPQHF. For the CDR3, the DNA is TGTGCCAGCAGGACAACAGGGACCGCCAATCAGCCCCAGCATTTT.

This clonotype was picked up many times. This sequence joins TRBV12-3 or TRBV12-4 and TRBJ2-3; 8 bases line up with TRBD2. The junction had 8 bases not matched to a gene; V was cut back by 6 bases and J by 0 bases. The length of the CDR3 is 16 residues. CDR3 protein: CASSEVLAASTDTQYF. The CDR3 DNA reads as TGTGCCAGCAGCGAAGTACTAGCGGCTAGCACAGATACGCAGTATTTT.

This clonotype was detected a few times. The V gene is TRBV11-2, the J gene TRBJ2-7; no definite D call. This CDR3 region has 14 residues. V lost 4 bases to trimming and J lost 2 bases, with 12 bases between them. Per germline, CDR1 SGHAT and CDR2 FQNNGV. The DNA for the CDR3 is TGTGCCAGCAGCTCAGGCGTGGTTGCCTACGAGCAGTACTTC. Its translation: CASSSGVVAYEQYF.

CDR3 DNA sequence: TGCGCCAGCAGCGACGCGGGATTAGGGTCCTATGGCTACACCTTC. It encodes CASSDAGLGSYGYTF. The chain couples TRBV5-1 to TRBJ1-2, with unresolved D. V was clipped by 4 bases and J by 4 bases, with 17 bases between them. Germline-derived CDR1 and CDR2 are SGHRS and YFSETQ. CDR3 length: 15 residues.

This clonotype was counted between two and nine times. This rearrangement joins TRBV2 to TRBJ2-6; D is unclear. Trimming shortened V by 6 bases and J by 1 base, and 13 bases separated the two germline ends. Germline assignment: CDR1 SNHLY and CDR2 FYNNEI. The length of the CDR3 is 16 residues. The CDR3 protein is CASSGQEWSGANVLTF. The CDR3 region has the DNA TGTGCCAGCAGCGGTCAGGAGTGGTCTGGGGCCAACGTCCTGACTTTC.

This clonotype has just a few counts. The genes are TRBV27 and TRBJ2-7; D tentatively fits TRBD1 or TRBD2 (5 bases each). The V gene's germline CDR1 is MNHEY and CDR2 SMNVEV (reference sequence). The germline V and J ends were trimmed by 3 bases and 3 bases, with 12 bases remaining between them. The CDR3 is 14 amino acids. The CDR3, as DNA: TGTGCCAGCAGTTTTGCCGGGACGAACTACGAGCAGTACTTC. Its protein is CASSFAGTNYEQYF.

This clonotype was recorded many times. The chain employs TRBV7-8 and TRBJ2-4, with 7 bases fitting TRBD2. Per the germline V gene, CDR1 is SGHVS and CDR2 is FQNEAQ. The V gene end was trimmed by 1 base and the J gene end by 8 bases; junction bases not matched to a gene: 17. This CDR3 has 18 residues. As DNA, the CDR3 is TGTGCCAGCAGCTTAGAAACTAGCGTTTGGGCCGGAAATCACATTCAGTACTTC. Translating gives CASSLETSVWAGNHIQYF.

In its sample, this clonotype was seen many times. The chain couples TRBV2 to TRBJ1-5, with D uncertain. The germline gives CDR1 SNHLY, CDR2 FYNNEI. The CDR3 length is 13 residues. Trimming took off 3 bases at V and 0 bases at J, with 3 bases between the two ends. CDR3: CASSDISNQPQHF. CDR3 in DNA: TGTGCCAGCAGTGACATTAGCAATCAGCCCCAGCATTTT.

In its sample, this clonotype was seen many times. The chain carries TRBV15 and TRBJ2-7, with no clear D. The CDR3 spans 11 residues. The V gene lost 8 bases and the J gene lost 3 bases, with 8 bases spanning the gap. Germline CDR1 and CDR2: LNHNV and YYDKDF (reference sequence). The DNA for the CDR3 is TGTGCCACCCGGATGGGCTACGAGCAGTACTTC. This encodes CATRMGYEQYF.

The sample holds many counts of this clonotype. This chain connects TRBV19 to TRBJ2-1; 7 positions match TRBD2. The CDR3 has 13 residues. CDR1 and CDR2 (germline): LNHDA, SQIVND (reference sequence). Trimming at V came to 9 bases and at J to 9 bases, leaving 11 bases not matched to a gene. CDR3 loop: CASCLGGSGEQFF. CDR3 DNA sequence: TGTGCCAGCTGCCTGGGGGGGAGTGGTGAGCAGTTCTTC.

The chain has TRBV28 and TRBJ2-5, with D possibly TRBD1 on 5 matching bases. Germline CDR1 MDHEN, CDR2 SYDVKM. There are 15 residues in the CDR3. V lost 2 bases and J lost 2, with 12 bases in between. In DNA form, the CDR3 reads TGTGCCAGCAGTTTACCACAGGCTGGGCAAGAGACCCAGTACTTC. Translating it yields CASSLPQAGQETQYF.

This clonotype appeared many times. The chain uses TRBV2 and TRBJ2-2, with a weak D call TRBD2 (5 bases). V dropped 7 bases and J dropped 1 base, with 13 bases sitting between them. CDR1 and CDR2 from the germline V gene are SNHLY and FYNNEI. CDR3 length: 15 residues. In DNA form, the CDR3 reads TGTGCCAGCATAGGAAGTGGGAGGAACACCGGGGAGCTGTTTTTT. It encodes CASIGSGRNTGELFF. Drawing the rest from reference TRBV2 and TRBJ2-2, the complete variable domain is EPEVTQTPSHQVTQMGQEVILRCVPISNHLYFYWYRQILGQKVEFLVSFYNNEISEKSEIFDDQFSVERPDGSNFTLKIRSTKLEDSAMYFCASIGSGRNTGELFFGEGSRLTVL.

The sample holds many counts of this clonotype. The rearrangement joins TRBV19 to TRBJ2-7, with 14 bases lining up with TRBD2. V shed 9 bases and J 5 bases; nucleotides not matched to a gene: 9. CDR3 length: 15 residues. Germline V gene lookup returns CDR1 LNHDA and CDR2 SQIVND (reference sequence). The CDR3 reads CASSRGLAGGDEQYF. The CDR3 DNA reads as TGTGCCAGCAGCAGAGGACTAGCGGGAGGTGACGAGCAGTACTTC.

This clonotype was picked up many times. V gene TRBV6-2 or TRBV6-3 combines with J gene TRBJ1-1; 7 bases align to TRBD1. The V and J ends lost 2 bases and 1 base, in that order; junction bases with no gene match: 4. CDR1 MNHEY and CDR2 SVGEGT come from the germline V gene. The CDR3 extends over 15 amino acids. In DNA, the CDR3 is TGTGCCAGCAGTTACACAGGGGCCGAGAACACTGAAGCTTTCTTT. Amino acids: CASSYTGAENTEAFF.

The chain combines TRBV19 with TRBJ2-2, with D unresolved. The length of the CDR3 is 15 residues. V lost 3 bases, J lost 2 bases, and 10 bases lay in between. Germline V CDR1 and CDR2: LNHDA, SQIVND (reference sequence). The CDR3 region is CASSMIASNTGELFF. CDR3 sequence (DNA): TGTGCCAGTAGTATGATAGCATCTAACACCGGGGAGCTGTTTTTT.

This clonotype has more than one count but fewer than ten. The chain employs TRBV5-5 and TRBJ2-2; D may be TRBD2 (6 bases). This CDR3 comprises 17 residues. Trimming removed 0 bases at V and 5 bases at J, with 17 bases between. Germline-derived CDR1 and CDR2 are SGHKS and YYEKEE (reference sequence). In DNA, the CDR3 is TGTGCCAGCAGCTTGGGCTGGCGCGGGGACTCAACCGGGGAGCTGTTTTTT. This encodes CASSLGWRGDSTGELFF.

The table lists this clonotype with many counts. The V gene is TRBV7-9, the J gene TRBJ1-5; 8 nucleotides align to TRBD1. Trimming took 5 bases from V and 3 from J; bases not matched to a gene: 9. Germline V gives CDR1 SEHNR, CDR2 FQNEAQ (reference sequence). This CDR3 contains 16 residues. Here the CDR3 reads CASSAGGEEANQPQHF. The DNA of the CDR3 is TGTGCCAGCAGCGCAGGGGGCGAGGAGGCCAATCAGCCCCAGCATTTT.

The chain uses TRBV14 and TRBJ2-1; D call uncertain. CDR3 size: 13 residues. Germline CDR1 reads SGHDN; CDR2 reads FVKESK. Between the trimmed V and J ends, which lost 3 bases and 5 bases, there was a span of 8 bases. The CDR3 loop is CASSQSLHNEQFF. CDR3 coding DNA: TGTGCCAGCAGCCAGAGTCTTCACAATGAGCAGTTCTTC. The full variable domain, with the rest looked up from reference TRBV14 and TRBJ2-1, is EAGVTQFPSHSVIEKGQTVTLRCDPISGHDNLYWYRRVMGKEIKFLLHFVKESKQDESGMPNNRFLAERTGGTYSTLKVQPAELEDSGVYFCASSQSLHNEQFFGPGTRLTVL.

This clonotype came up a few times. The chain employs TRBV10-3 and TRBJ2-1; the D gene is possibly TRBD1 (5 bases). Germline lookup yields CDR1 ENHRY and CDR2 SYGVKD. The length of the CDR3 is 12 residues. The V end was cut by 6 bases, the J end by 6 bases, with 9 bases between. This CDR3 is CAISLQGNEQFF. Written as DNA, the CDR3 is TGTGCCATCAGCCTTCAGGGCAATGAGCAGTTCTTC.

This clonotype was picked up a small number of times. The V call is TRBV7-3, the J call TRBJ2-3, with D uncertain. CDR1 is SGHTA and CDR2 is FQGTGA in the germline V gene. The CDR3 contains 13 residues. Trimming took 3 bases from V and 4 from J, leaving 8 bases between them. The CDR3 is CASSFGEADTQYF. The CDR3 nucleotides are TGTGCCAGCAGCTTTGGAGAGGCAGATACGCAGTATTTT.

The table lists this clonotype with a few counts. Its ends do not fully match the called genes, so a read error is possible. The V and J genes are TRBV2 and TRBJ2-1, with D tentatively TRBD2 (5 bases). Looked up from germline, CDR1 is SNHLY and CDR2 is FYNNEI. There are 11 residues in the CDR3. The CDR3 region has the DNA TGTGCCAGCACGGGAATTAGTGAGCAGCTCTTC. Translation gives CASTGISEQLF.

A remark on this clonotype: A read error may be the cause here, since a much bigger clone is one base away. V is TRBV6-9 and J is TRBJ2-7; possibly TRBD1 for D (7 bases). Germline CDR1 and CDR2: MNHGY and SVAAGI. The V gene lost 3 bases and the J gene lost 3 bases, with 18 bases spanning the gap. CDR3 length: 16 residues. The CDR3 DNA reads as TGTGCCAGCAGTTACCCAACAGGGGAGGTCTTCTACGAGCAGTACTTC. This translates into CASSYPTGEVFYEQYF.

This clonotype was observed at least ten times. This rearrangement joins TRBV12-3 or TRBV12-4 to TRBJ2-3; TRBD2 agrees at 11 bases. V lost 1 base to trimming and J lost 3 bases; unmatched junction nucleotides: 6. CDR3 size: 17 residues. As DNA, the CDR3 is TGTGCCAGCAGTTTAGGTTTAGCGGGAGGGCCGACAGATACGCAGTATTTT. Amino acid sequence: CASSLGLAGGPTDTQYF.

Concerning this clonotype itself: This clone may be a read error of a much larger clone one base away. The chain carries TRBV12-3 or TRBV12-4 and TRBJ1-4, with 10 positions matching TRBD1. This CDR3 has 15 amino acids. The CDR3 DNA reads TGTGCCAGCAGTTTTTCGGGACAGGGGAATGAAGAACTGTTTTTT. Translating gives CASSFSGQGNEELFF.